Here is one TCR beta chain with its context. The assay was immunoSEQ multiplex PCR, and TCRdb's table has in-frame clones only and misses some. Among 90,000 to 150,000 clones listed, 91% were seen once. CDR1 is SEHNR, CDR2 FQNEAQ, per germline (reference sequence). The CDR3 length is 14 residues. Deletions cut 5 bases from V and 5 bases from J, with 10 bases between. This sample is part of a study of control samples from healthy donors and cancer patients. The sequence was obtained from a woman between 18 and 29 years old in good health. The source material was blood. The rearrangement uses TRBV7-9 and TRBJ1-6, with a tentative D call TRBD1 (6 bases). The CDR3 is CASSPQGDNSPLHF. The CDR3 nucleotides read TGTGCCAGCAGCCCACAGGGAGATAATTCACCCCTCCACTTT.